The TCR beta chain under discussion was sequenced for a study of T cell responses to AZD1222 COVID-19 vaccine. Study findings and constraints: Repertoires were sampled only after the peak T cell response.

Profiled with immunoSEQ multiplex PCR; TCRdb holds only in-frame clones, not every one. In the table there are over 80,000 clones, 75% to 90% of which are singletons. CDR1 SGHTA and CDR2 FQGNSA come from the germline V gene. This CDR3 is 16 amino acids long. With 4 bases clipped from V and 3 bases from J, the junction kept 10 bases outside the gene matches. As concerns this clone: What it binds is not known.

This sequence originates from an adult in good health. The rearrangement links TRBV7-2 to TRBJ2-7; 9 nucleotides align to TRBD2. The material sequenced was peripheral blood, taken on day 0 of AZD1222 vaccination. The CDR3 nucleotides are TGTGCCAGCAGCTCGGGACTAGCAGAAAATGACTACGAGCAGTACTTC. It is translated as CASSSGLAENDYEQYF.